What follows is one T cell receptor beta chain and its context. The antigen remains unidentified. The same CDR3 arises from other DNA sequences in this sample as well. The entry originates in a study of cytomegalovirus exposure and HLA in healthy donors. Study results and caveats: According to the study, around 180 TCR beta chains were cytomegalovirus-associated. A later analysis found most CMV-associated TCR beta chains apparently HLA-restricted. A later analysis by the authors found several of the most significant clusters apparently linked to common viral pathogens.

J lost 7 bases, V lost 5 bases, and 6 bases had no gene match. The CDR3 is 14 amino acids. From germline, CDR1 is SEHNR and CDR2 FQNEAQ (reference sequence). The PCR ran on 60 Vbeta and 13 Jbeta primers. Here immunoSEQ multiplex PCR was the method, and the copy in TCRdb shows in-frame clones only, minus some. Of 99,000 or so clones listed, approximately 79% are singletons. The sequenced sample consisted of PBMCs. This chain uses TRBV7-9 with TRBJ1-4; 8 bases are shared with TRBD1. This clonotype originated in a man between 60 and 75 years old in good health and CMV-seropositive. CDR3 protein: CASSLTGGGEKLFF. CDR3 sequence (DNA): TGTGCCAGCAGCCTAACAGGGGGGGGTGAAAAACTGTTTTTT.